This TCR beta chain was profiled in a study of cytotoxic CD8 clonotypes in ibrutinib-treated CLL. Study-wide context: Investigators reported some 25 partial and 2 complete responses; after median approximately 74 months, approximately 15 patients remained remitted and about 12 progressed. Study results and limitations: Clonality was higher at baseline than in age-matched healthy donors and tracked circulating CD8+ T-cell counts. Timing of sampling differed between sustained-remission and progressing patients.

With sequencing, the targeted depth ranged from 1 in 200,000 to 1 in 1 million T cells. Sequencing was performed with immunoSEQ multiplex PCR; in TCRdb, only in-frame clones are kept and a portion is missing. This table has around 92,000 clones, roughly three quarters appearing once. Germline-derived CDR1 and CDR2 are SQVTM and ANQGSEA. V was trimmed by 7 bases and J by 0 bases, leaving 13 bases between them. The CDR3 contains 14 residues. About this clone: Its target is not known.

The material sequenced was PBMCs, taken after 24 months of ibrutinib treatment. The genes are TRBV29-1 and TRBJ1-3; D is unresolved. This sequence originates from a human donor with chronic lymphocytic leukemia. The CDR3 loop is CSARSPVSGNTIYF. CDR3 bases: TGCAGCGCCCGAAGCCCCGTCTCTGGAAACACCATATATTTT.